The 10 T cell receptor beta chains listed next were all sequenced from one sample in a study of cytomegalovirus exposure and HLA in healthy donors. PCR was performed using 60 Vbeta and 13 Jbeta primers. Only in-frame clones appear in the TCRdb table, and some are missing; sequencing was by immunoSEQ multiplex PCR. The sample includes around 51,000 clones. Sequencing was carried out using PBMCs. Receptors originate from a middle-aged man in good health and CMV-seropositive.

The rearrangement links TRBV19 to TRBJ1-4, with 8 bases fitting TRBD1. The CDR3 is 15 amino acids. Germline V gives CDR1 LNHDA, CDR2 SQIVND (reference sequence). Unmatched junction bases numbered 9, after V lost 2 bases and J lost 10 bases. The CDR3 bases are TGTGCCAGTAGTATACGGGGACAGGTTAGAGGAAAACTGTTTTTT. Protein sequence: CASSIRGQVRGKLFF.

V usage is TRBV14 and J usage is TRBJ1-1; D may be TRBD1 (6 bases). CDR3 length: 13 residues. The V end lost 5 bases, the J end lost 2 bases, and 9 bases lay between the germline ends. Germline CDR1 and CDR2: SGHDN and FVKESK. In DNA form, the CDR3 reads TGTGCCAGCAGCTTACAGGGCAACACTGAAGCTTTCTTT. The encoded protein is CASSLQGNTEAFF.

The chain uses TRBV4-3 and TRBJ2-7; 7 nucleotides match TRBD2. Germline-derived CDR1 and CDR2 are LGHNA and YSLEER. The CDR3 spans 16 residues. Trimming took 1 base from V and 4 from J; bases not matched to a gene: 10. DNA for the CDR3: TGCGCCAGCAGCCAAGGCTTGGGGACTATTGGGTACGAGCAGTACTTC. Protein sequence: CASSQGLGTIGYEQYF.

The chain employs TRBV7-8 and TRBJ2-1; 9 bases are a match to TRBD1. CDR3 length: 16 amino acids. The germline V gene has CDR1 SGHVS and CDR2 FQNEAQ. The V and J ends lost 2 bases and 5 bases, in that order; junction bases with no gene match: 7. CDR3 in DNA: TGTGCCAGCAGCTTAACCCGGGGACAGGGACACAATGAGCAGTTCTTC. Residues: CASSLTRGQGHNEQFF.

The chain combines TRBV14 with TRBJ2-1, with 9 bases fitting TRBD2. The CDR3 consists of 15 residues. V trimming: 4 bases; J trimming: 3 bases; junction bases outside the gene matches: 4. Germline V gene data show CDR1 as SGHDN and CDR2 as FVKESK. This chain's CDR3 is CASSPTSGYYNEQFF. CDR3 coding DNA: TGTGCCAGCAGCCCGACTAGCGGATACTACAATGAGCAGTTCTTC.

The chain carries TRBV7-8 and TRBJ2-7, with D tentatively TRBD1 (5 bases). The CDR3 runs 14 residues. Trimming pared 1 base from V and 3 bases from J, leaving 10 bases between. Looked up from germline, CDR1 is SGHVS and CDR2 is FQNEAQ. The CDR3 here is CASSLEGRDYEQYF. The CDR3 nucleotides are TGTGCCAGCAGCTTAGAAGGCAGGGACTACGAGCAGTACTTC. The whole variable domain, filled in from reference TRBV7-8 and TRBJ2-7, reads GAGVSQSPRYKVAKRGQDVALRCDPISGHVSLFWYQQALGQGPEFLTYFQNEAQLDKSGLPSDRFFAERPEGSVSTLKIQRTQQEDSAVYLCASSLEGRDYEQYFGPGTRLTVT.

This chain connects TRBV5-1 to TRBJ2-1; the match to TRBD1 covers 7 bases. The trim removed 4 bases at V and 8 bases at J, leaving 9 bases unmatched. In germline, CDR1 is SGHRS, CDR2 YFSETQ. The CDR3 runs 14 residues. The CDR3 region is CASSRLTGEDEQFF. CDR3 bases: TGCGCCAGCAGCCGCCTTACAGGGGAAGATGAGCAGTTCTTC. Based on the CDR3 plus reference TRBV5-1 and TRBJ2-1, the full variable domain is KAGVTQTPRYLIKTRGQQVTLSCSPISGHRSVSWYQQTPGQGLQFLFEYFSETQRNKGNFPGRFSGRQFSNSRSEMNVSTLELGDSALYLCASSRLTGEDEQFFGPGTRLTVL.

The V and J genes are TRBV30 and TRBJ1-3; D is undetermined. The CDR3 contains 11 residues. Germline V gene data show CDR1 as GTSNPN and CDR2 as SVGIG (reference sequence). Between the trimmed V and J ends, which lost 5 bases and 4 bases, there was a span of 6 bases. CDR3 residues: CAWSVGNTIYF. DNA of the CDR3: TGTGCCTGGTCTGTCGGAAACACCATATATTTT.

The chain recombines TRBV23-1 with TRBJ2-3; maybe TRBD2 (5 bases). TRBV23-1 falls under the ORF class, with uncertain function. The CDR3 runs 15 residues. The V end was cut by 6 bases, the J end by 2 bases, with 15 bases between. In nucleotides, the CDR3 is TGCGCCAGCAGCCCCAGCGGCCTCTACACAGATACGCAGTATTTT. Amino acid sequence: CASSPSGLYTDTQYF.

The J gene is TRBJ2-7, the V gene TRBV6-1; D possibly corresponds to TRBD2 (6 bases). Germline assignment: CDR1 MNHNS and CDR2 SASEGT. Trimming removed 1 base at V and 6 bases at J, with 13 bases between. This CDR3 contains 14 residues. The chain's CDR3 is CASSEGGEAGEQYF. Here the CDR3 DNA reads TGTGCCAGCAGTGAAGGGGGGGAGGCCGGCGAGCAGTACTTC.